The entry below describes one T cell receptor (beta chain). The CDR3 is 12 residues long. J gave up 9 bases and V 5 bases, and 9 bases lay outside the gene matches. The germline V gene has CDR1 SQVTM and CDR2 ANQGSEA. Measured with immunoSEQ multiplex PCR; TCRdb has only the in-frame clones, and not every one. The table records tens of thousands of clones, more than 90% of them present only once. The sample belongs to a study of T cell changes during pregnancy in multiple sclerosis. The chain joins TRBV29-1 to TRBJ2-7; 8 nucleotides agree with TRBD2. The input for sequencing was peripheral blood, taken in the second trimester of pregnancy. The clonotype originates from a female donor with multiple sclerosis, enrolled in a pregnancy study. The CDR3 DNA reads as TGCAGCGTTCCCGGCGGGGGGCAGGTGCAGTACTTC. Its protein product is CSVPGGGQVQYF.